These T cell receptor beta chains were read from a single sample in a study of T-cell memory formation after mild COVID-19. TCRdb used MiXCR to reprocess the 5' RACE reads, holding one entry per CDR3 protein. The data show hundreds of thousands of distinct CDR3 sequences, under 30% seen once. Sequenced input: PBMCs or a T cell subset sorted from them (not recorded which). The source is an adult woman who had mild COVID-19 (a few samples of this study predate the infection). Cell type and time point are not known. Each CDR3 is given with its conserved first and last residue. Fields, in order: clone size, D gene, J gene, V gene, CDR3 protein, CDR3 DNA. The D gene is left open where the match is weak. Clone size is stated in some rows and not others, as once, few, many or a class when expanded.

>-|-|TRBJ2-1|TRBV7-9
CASSTQERNEQFF
TGTGCCAGCAGCACACAGGAAAGAAATGAGCAGTTCTTC
>few|-|TRBJ2-3|TRBV4-1
CASSPSGQSTDTQYF
TGCGCCAGCAGCCCCTCCGGACAGAGCACAGATACGCAGTATTTT
>few|-|TRBJ2-1|TRBV6-5
CATFSVGAYNEQFF
TGTGCCACCTTTTCTGTGGGGGCCTACAATGAGCAGTTCTTC
>few|-|TRBJ1-5|TRBV5-1
CASSFDGNQPQHF
TGCGCCAGCAGCTTTGATGGGAATCAGCCCCAGCATTTT
>few|TRBD1|TRBJ2-6|TRBV11-2
CASSATGTGIFSGANVLTF
TGTGCCAGCAGCGCCACCGGGACAGGGATTTTCTCTGGGGCCAACGTCCTGACTTTC
>-|-|TRBJ2-2|TRBV18
CASSQPTLAYTGELFF
TGTGCCAGCTCACAACCTACACTAGCTTACACCGGGGAGCTGTTTTTT
>few|TRBD1|TRBJ2-3|TRBV5-1
CASSSRTGGTDTQYF
TGCGCCAGCAGCTCCCGGACAGGGGGGACAGATACGCAGTATTTT
>-|TRBD2|TRBJ2-7|TRBV5-1
CASSLGLAGGPLEQYF
TGCGCCAGCAGCTTGGGACTAGCGGGAGGCCCCCTCGAGCAGTACTTC
>few|TRBD2|TRBJ2-3|TRBV6-2/TRBV6-3
CASSSPPTSGRRVDTQYF
TGTGCCAGCAGCTCCCCCCCGACTAGCGGGAGACGGGTAGATACGCAGTATTTT
>few|TRBD1|TRBJ1-2|TRBV10-3
CAIRTGGGYGYTF
TGTGCCATCCGGACAGGGGGCGGGTATGGCTACACCTTC
>-|-|TRBJ2-3|TRBV25-1
CATEAAGSDTQYF
TGTGCCACGGAAGCGGCGGGGTCAGATACGCAGTATTTT
>many|TRBD1|TRBJ2-7|TRBV10-3
CAIRQGAYEQYF
TGTGCCATCAGACAGGGGGCTTACGAGCAGTACTTC
>-|-|TRBJ2-5|TRBV7-9
CASSLRGLGETQYF
TGTGCCAGCAGCTTGAGGGGCCTGGGGGAGACCCAGTACTTC
>-|-|TRBJ2-4|TRBV21-1
CASSNSGTVAAKNIQYF
TGTGCCAGCAGCAACTCCGGGACAGTTGCAGCCAAAAACATTCAGTACTTC
>-|TRBD2|TRBJ2-7|TRBV3-1
CASSSLELAGYEQYF
TGTGCCAGCAGCTCCCTAGAGTTAGCGGGATACGAGCAGTACTTC
>-|-|TRBJ1-2|TRBV5-6
CASSPLAGTGRDGYTF
TGTGCCAGCAGCCCACTCGCCGGGACGGGGCGGGATGGCTACACCTTC
>-|TRBD1|TRBJ2-5|TRBV6-5
CASSSTGQETQYF
TGTGCCAGCAGTTCGACAGGGCAAGAGACCCAGTACTTC
>-|-|TRBJ2-3|TRBV5-6
CASSHPSAGSWGTDTQYF
TGTGCCAGCAGCCATCCATCGGCAGGGTCGTGGGGGACAGATACGCAGTATTTT
>few|TRBD1|TRBJ2-2|TRBV7-2
CASSLAYRGRGELFF
TGTGCCAGCAGCTTAGCATACAGGGGGCGCGGGGAGCTGTTTTTT
>-|-|TRBJ1-1|TRBV5-5
CASSLSLDQGLAEAFF
TGTGCCAGCAGCTTATCGTTGGATCAGGGGCTAGCTGAAGCTTTCTTT
>-|-|TRBJ2-7|TRBV20-1
CSAFPDETYEQYF
TGCAGTGCTTTCCCAGACGAAACCTACGAGCAGTACTTC
>few|-|TRBJ2-5|TRBV3-1
CASSHGSQETQYF
TGTGCCAGCAGCCATGGGAGTCAAGAGACCCAGTACTTC
>few|TRBD2|TRBJ2-1|TRBV20-1
CSARLAGGPDNEQFF
TGCAGTGCTAGATTAGCGGGGGGGCCTGACAATGAGCAGTTCTTC
>few|-|TRBJ2-5|TRBV20-1
CSARVGSAETQYF
TGCAGTGCTAGAGTGGGATCGGCAGAGACCCAGTACTTC
>-|-|TRBJ1-6|TRBV5-6
CASSSERTDINSPLHF
TGTGCCAGCAGCTCTGAGAGGACAGATATTAATTCACCCCTCCACTTT
>-|TRBD1|TRBJ2-3|TRBV4-2
CASSPSVAGGLTDTQYF
TGTGCCAGCAGCCCCTCCGTGGCAGGGGGATTAACAGATACGCAGTATTTT
>-|-|TRBJ2-7|TRBV2
CASSGNWGYEQYF
TGTGCCAGCAGTGGTAATTGGGGTTACGAGCAGTACTTC
>-|-|TRBJ2-5|TRBV29-1
CSVDLGAGPRETQYF
TGCAGCGTTGACCTAGGAGCAGGCCCTCGCGAGACCCAGTACTTC
>-|-|TRBJ2-1|TRBV3-1
CASSRTGNEQFF
TGTGCCAGCAGCCGCACAGGCAATGAGCAGTTCTTC
>-|-|TRBJ2-6|TRBV28
CASSPSTGSLYSGANVLTF
TGTGCCAGCAGCCCCTCAACAGGGAGCCTATACTCTGGGGCCAACGTCCTGACTTTC
>few|-|TRBJ2-2|TRBV5-1
CASGQWVEGGELFF
TGCGCCAGCGGTCAATGGGTCGAAGGCGGGGAGCTGTTTTTT
>-|-|TRBJ2-1|TRBV7-9
CASSARQDPHNEQFF
TGTGCCAGCAGCGCCCGACAGGACCCTCACAATGAGCAGTTCTTC
>many|TRBD1|TRBJ1-1|TRBV7-8
CASSLDRGNTEAFF
TGTGCCAGCTCACTCGACAGGGGGAACACTGAAGCTTTCTTT
>few|-|TRBJ2-7|TRBV6-6
CASSLNRAPEQYF
TGTGCCAGCAGCTTAAACAGGGCACCCGAGCAGTACTTC
>-|-|TRBJ1-1|TRBV15
CATSRGYTEAFF
TGTGCCACCAGCAGAGGCTACACTGAAGCTTTCTTT
>few|TRBD2|TRBJ2-2|TRBV6-2/TRBV6-3
CASSLRTSGSMDSGELFF
TGTGCCAGCAGCTTGCGGACTAGCGGGAGTATGGATTCGGGGGAGCTGTTTTTT
>-|-|TRBJ1-1|TRBV3-1
CASSLWGTEAFF
TGTGCCAGCAGCCTTTGGGGCACTGAAGCTTTCTTT
>many|-|TRBJ2-3|TRBV5-6
CASSFGGSHRDTQYF
TGTGCCAGCAGCTTCGGCGGGTCACATCGGGATACGCAGTATTTT
>once|TRBD2|TRBJ2-2|TRBV6-6
CASSYSYFPSGIAGELFF
TGTGCCAGCAGTTACTCGTATTTCCCTAGCGGGATCGCCGGGGAGCTGTTTTTT
>-|TRBD2|TRBJ2-1|TRBV11-2
CASSSLIKTSGMGNEQFF
TGTGCCAGCAGCTCACTGATAAAGACTAGCGGGATGGGCAATGAGCAGTTCTTC
>-|TRBD1|TRBJ1-1|TRBV6-2/TRBV6-3
CASNPRDRGANTEAFF
TGTGCCAGCAATCCTCGGGACAGGGGGGCGAACACTGAAGCTTTCTTT
>-|-|TRBJ2-7|TRBV5-5
CASSQFWSDEQYF
TGTGCCAGCAGCCAATTTTGGTCGGACGAGCAGTACTTC
>few|-|TRBJ1-6|TRBV3-1
CASSQVWYNSPLHF
TGTGCCAGCAGCCAAGTTTGGTATAATTCACCCCTCCACTTT
>many|-|TRBJ2-7|TRBV5-1
CASSSEGGAYEQYF
TGCGCCAGCAGCTCCGAAGGCGGGGCCTACGAGCAGTACTTC
>-|-|TRBJ2-7|TRBV7-2
CASRTTYEQYF
TGTGCCAGCAGGACAACCTACGAGCAGTACTTC
>few|TRBD1|TRBJ2-1|TRBV7-9
CASSFSAGQDEQFF
TGTGCCAGCAGCTTTTCGGCTGGACAGGATGAGCAGTTCTTC
>few|-|TRBJ1-5|TRBV5-1
CASSLGHNSPNQPQHF
TGCGCCAGCAGCTTGGGACACAATAGCCCTAATCAGCCCCAGCATTTT
>few|TRBD2|TRBJ2-3|TRBV12-3/TRBV12-4
CASSPILATSTDTQYF
TGTGCCAGCAGTCCCATACTAGCGACTAGCACAGATACGCAGTATTTT